The present entry profiles one T cell receptor beta chain with its context. The donors, all of them Caucasian adults, lived in Nashville, Tennessee. These data are taken from a study of shared clonotypes between healthy human individuals. Across the study: Samples came from two female and a few male donors aged 18 to 49.

Sequencing on ten immunoSEQ deep assay plates was performed for unsorted PBMC DNA. Libraries were prepared by immunoSEQ multiplex PCR; TCRdb keeps only in-frame clonotypes and omits some of them. The sample records 450,000 to 500,000 clones, around 85% being singletons. Germline V lookup: CDR1 GTSNPN, CDR2 SVGIG (reference sequence). The CDR3 runs to 13 residues. The V gene lost 2 bases and the J gene lost 5 bases, with 10 bases spanning the gap. This receptor was identified in a woman in her thirties or forties in good health. Some clones in this sample may be carry-over from other donors' samples. The sequencing sample was made of PBMCs. The chain has TRBV30 and TRBJ1-5; D not resolved. The CDR3 region has the DNA TGTGCCTGGAGTATGGGAGTGGATCAGCCCCAGCATTTT. Encoded protein: CAWSMGVDQPQHF. The full variable domain, completed using reference TRBV30 and TRBJ1-5, is SQTIHQWPATLVQPVGSPLSLECTVEGTSNPNLYWYRQAAGRGLQLLFYSVGIGQISSEVPQNLSASRPQDRQFILSSKKLLLSDSGFYLCAWSMGVDQPQHFGDGTRLSIL.